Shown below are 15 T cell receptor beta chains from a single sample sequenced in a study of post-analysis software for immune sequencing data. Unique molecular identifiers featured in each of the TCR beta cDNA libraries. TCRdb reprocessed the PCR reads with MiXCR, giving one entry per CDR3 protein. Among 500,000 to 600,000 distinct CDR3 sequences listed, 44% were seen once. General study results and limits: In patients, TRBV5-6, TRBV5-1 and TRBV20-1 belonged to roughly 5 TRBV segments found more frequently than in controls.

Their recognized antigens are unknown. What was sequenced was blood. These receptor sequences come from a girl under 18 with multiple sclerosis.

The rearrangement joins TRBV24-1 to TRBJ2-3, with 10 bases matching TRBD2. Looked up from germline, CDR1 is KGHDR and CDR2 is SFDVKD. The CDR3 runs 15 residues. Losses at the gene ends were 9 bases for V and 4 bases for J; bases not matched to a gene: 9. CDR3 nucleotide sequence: TGTGCCACCTCCAGCGGGGGGGTGGTAGCAGATACGCAGTATTTT. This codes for CATSSGGVVADTQYF.

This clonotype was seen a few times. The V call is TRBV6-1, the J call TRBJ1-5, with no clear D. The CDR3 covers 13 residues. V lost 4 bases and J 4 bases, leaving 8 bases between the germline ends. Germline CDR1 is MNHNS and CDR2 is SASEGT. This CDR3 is CASSVTENQPQHF. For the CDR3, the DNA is TGTGCCAGCAGTGTAACGGAAAATCAGCCCCAGCATTTT.

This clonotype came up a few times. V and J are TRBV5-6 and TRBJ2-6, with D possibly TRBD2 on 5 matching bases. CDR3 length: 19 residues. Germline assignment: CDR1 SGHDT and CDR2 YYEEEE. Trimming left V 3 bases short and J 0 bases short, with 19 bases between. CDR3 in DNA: TGTGCCAGCAGCTCCTCGGGCGGGTTCCTCTTCTCTGGGGCCAACGTCCTGACTTTC. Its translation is CASSSSGGFLFSGANVLTF. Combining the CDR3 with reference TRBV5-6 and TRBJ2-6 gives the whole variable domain DAGVTQSPTHLIKTRGQQVTLRCSPKSGHDTVSWYQQALGQGPQFIFQYYEEEERQRGNFPDRFSGHQFPNYSSELNVNALLLGDSALYLCASSSSGGFLFSGANVLTFGAGSRLTVL.

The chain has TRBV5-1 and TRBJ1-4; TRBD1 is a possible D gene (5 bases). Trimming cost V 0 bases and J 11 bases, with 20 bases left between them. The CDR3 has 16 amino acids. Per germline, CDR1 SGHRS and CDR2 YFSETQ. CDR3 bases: TGCGCCAGCAGCTTGGAAGGGGCTTCAACCTCGGGGAAACTGTTTTTT. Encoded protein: CASSLEGASTSGKLFF.

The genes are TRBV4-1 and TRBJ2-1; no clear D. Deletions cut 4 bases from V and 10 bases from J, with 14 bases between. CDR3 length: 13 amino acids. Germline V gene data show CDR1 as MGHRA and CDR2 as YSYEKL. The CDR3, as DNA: TGCGCCAGCAGCCCGTCGGCCTCCTACGAGCAGTTCTTC. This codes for CASSPSASYEQFF.

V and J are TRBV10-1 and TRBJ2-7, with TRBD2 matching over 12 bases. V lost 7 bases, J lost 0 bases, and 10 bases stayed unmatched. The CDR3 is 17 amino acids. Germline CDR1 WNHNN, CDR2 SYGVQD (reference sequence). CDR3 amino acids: CASMVGLAGLSSYEQYF. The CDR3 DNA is TGCGCCAGCATGGTAGGACTAGCGGGACTGAGCTCCTACGAGCAGTACTTC.

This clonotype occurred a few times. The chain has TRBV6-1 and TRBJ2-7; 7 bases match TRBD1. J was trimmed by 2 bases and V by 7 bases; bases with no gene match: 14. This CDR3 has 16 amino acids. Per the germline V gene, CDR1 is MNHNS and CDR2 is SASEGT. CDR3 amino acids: CASTSAPSTGTYEQYF. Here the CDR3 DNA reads TGTGCCAGCACTTCCGCTCCCTCGACAGGGACCTACGAGCAGTACTTC.

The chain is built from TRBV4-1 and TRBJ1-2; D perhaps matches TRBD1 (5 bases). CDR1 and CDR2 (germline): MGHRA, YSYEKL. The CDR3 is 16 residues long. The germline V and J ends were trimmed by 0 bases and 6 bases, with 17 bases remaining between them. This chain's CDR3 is CASSQDYEDRRHGYTF. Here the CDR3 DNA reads TGCGCCAGCAGCCAAGATTATGAAGACAGACGTCATGGCTACACCTTC.

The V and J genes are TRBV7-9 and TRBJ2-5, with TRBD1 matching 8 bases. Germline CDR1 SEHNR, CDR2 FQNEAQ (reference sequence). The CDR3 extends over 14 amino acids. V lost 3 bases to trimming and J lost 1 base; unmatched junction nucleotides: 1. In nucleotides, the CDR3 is TGTGCCAGCAGCTTCCAGGGGGCCCAAGAGACCCAGTACTTC. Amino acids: CASSFQGAQETQYF.

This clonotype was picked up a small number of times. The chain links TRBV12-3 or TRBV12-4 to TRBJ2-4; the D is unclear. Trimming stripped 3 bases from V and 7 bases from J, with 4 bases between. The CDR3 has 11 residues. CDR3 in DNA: TGTGCCAGCAGTTTCACGAACATTCAGTACTTC. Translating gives CASSFTNIQYF.

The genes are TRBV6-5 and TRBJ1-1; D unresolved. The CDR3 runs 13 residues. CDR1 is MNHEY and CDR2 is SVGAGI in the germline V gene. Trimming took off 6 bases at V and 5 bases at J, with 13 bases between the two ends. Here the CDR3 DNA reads TGTGCCAGCAGGGCACTAGCCCCAACTGAAGCTTTCTTT. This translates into CASRALAPTEAFF.

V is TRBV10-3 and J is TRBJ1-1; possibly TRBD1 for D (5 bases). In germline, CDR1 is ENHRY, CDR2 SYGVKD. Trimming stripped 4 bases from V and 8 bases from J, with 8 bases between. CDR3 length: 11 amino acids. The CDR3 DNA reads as TGTGCCATCAGTGCTGGGACGGAAGCTTTCTTT. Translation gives CAISAGTEAFF.

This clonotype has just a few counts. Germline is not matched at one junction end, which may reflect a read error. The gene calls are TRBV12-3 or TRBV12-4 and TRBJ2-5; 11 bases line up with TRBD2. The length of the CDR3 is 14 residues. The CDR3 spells CASRLAGGSRQQYF. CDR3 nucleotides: TGTGCCAGCAGATTAGCGGGAGGGTCCCGCCAGCAGTACTTC.

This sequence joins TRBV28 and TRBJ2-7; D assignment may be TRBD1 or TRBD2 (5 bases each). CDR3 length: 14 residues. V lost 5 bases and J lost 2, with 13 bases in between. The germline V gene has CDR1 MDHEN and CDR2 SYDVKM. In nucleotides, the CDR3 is TGTGCCAGCAGTAAGGGGTGGCGGGCCTACGAGCAGTACTTC. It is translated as CASSKGWRAYEQYF.

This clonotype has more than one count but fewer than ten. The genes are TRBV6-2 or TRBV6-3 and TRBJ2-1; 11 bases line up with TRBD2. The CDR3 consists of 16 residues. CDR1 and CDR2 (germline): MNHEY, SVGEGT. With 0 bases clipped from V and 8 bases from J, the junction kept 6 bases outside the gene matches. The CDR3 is CASSYSTALAGDEQFF. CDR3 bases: TGTGCCAGCAGTTACTCGACGGCACTAGCGGGAGATGAGCAGTTCTTC.